This T cell receptor (beta chain) is from a study of T cells in Graves' hyperthyroidism and ophthalmopathy. General study findings and limits: Also found in blood were most expanded thyroid clonotypes above 0.001.

Patients counted as stable if ophthalmopathy did not develop within 18 months. Source material for PBMCs was over 7.5 ml fresh peripheral blood. Note on this clonotype: Its antigen is still unknown.

Regions amplified from RNA transcripts were the TCR beta CDR3 regions. First-round RT-PCR targeting the TCR CDR3 was performed with the HTBI primer set. TCRdb ran MiXCR on the multiplex PCR reads and lists one entry per CDR3 protein. The top ten hold just under 25% of the sample, which has hundreds of thousands of distinct CDR3 sequences, about 14% seen once. The CDR3 spans 15 residues. Looked up from germline, CDR1 is SGHAT and CDR2 is FQNNGV. J lost 4 bases, V lost 4 bases, and 5 bases had no gene match. Sequencing used blood. The chain recombines TRBV11-2 with TRBJ2-2; 8 bases map to TRBD2. The receptor's source is a woman in her thirties with Graves' hyperthyroidism. CDR3: CASSSSGSGTGELFF. DNA for the CDR3: TGTGCCAGCAGCTCCAGCGGGAGTGGCACCGGGGAGCTGTTTTTT. Together with reference TRBV11-2 and TRBJ2-2, the CDR3 gives the full variable domain: EAGVAQSPRYKIIEKRQSVAFWCNPISGHATLYWYQQILGQGPKLLIQFQNNGVVDDSQLPKDRFSAERLKGVDSTLKIQPAKLEDSAVYLCASSSSGSGTGELFFGEGSRLTVL.